The 5 T cell receptor beta chains presented below share a single source sample, sequenced in a study of blood T cells in healthy people across ages. A J-beta primer mix and a sample-barcoded 5' primer were used in a second PCR of about 6 to 12 cycles. MiXCR was run by TCRdb on the 5' RACE reads, yielding one entry per CDR3 protein. Found here are approximately 690,000 distinct CDR3 sequences, roughly 41% of them singletons; the top ten hold approximately 31%. Sequencing input: blood. All receptors come from a man older than 75 in good health.

This clonotype has just a few counts. The chain carries TRBV30 and TRBJ2-1, with TRBD2 matching over 8 bases. Germline lookup yields CDR1 GTSNPN and CDR2 SVGIG (reference sequence). The CDR3 consists of 14 residues. V was pared by 1 base and J by 2 bases, with 1 base of the junction left unmatched. Here the CDR3 DNA reads TGTGCCTGGAGTGGCGGGAGGACCTACAATGAGCAGTTCTTC. Translated: CAWSGGRTYNEQFF.

There are a few counts of this clonotype. The chain has TRBV7-2 and TRBJ2-7; TRBD1 matches 10 bases. J was trimmed by 4 bases and V by 4 bases; bases with no gene match: 10. The CDR3 covers 16 residues. Germline V gene data show CDR1 as SGHTA and CDR2 as FQGNSA. CDR3 region: CASSSQPGQGMYEQYF. In DNA form, the CDR3 reads TGTGCCAGCAGCTCACAGCCGGGACAGGGGATGTACGAGCAGTACTTC.

The genes are TRBV5-1 and TRBJ2-5; 8 nucleotides line up with TRBD2. The V gene's germline CDR1 is SGHRS and CDR2 YFSETQ. The CDR3 is 16 amino acids. Trimming cost V 2 bases and J 2 bases; bases outside gene matches: 8. CDR3 loop: CASSLARTSIQETQYF. In DNA form, the CDR3 reads TGCGCCAGCAGCTTAGCCAGGACTAGCATTCAAGAGACCCAGTACTTC.

This chain uses TRBV7-6 with TRBJ2-1; D may be TRBD1 or TRBD2 (6 bases each). Germline assignment: CDR1 SGHVS and CDR2 FNYEAQ. V was cut by 5 bases and J by 10 bases, with 15 bases left in between. The CDR3 length is 13 residues. The CDR3 DNA is TGTGCCAGCAGCCCGGGGGCTCTTGAAGAGCAGTTCTTC. Its translation is CASSPGALEEQFF.

The chain has TRBV13 and TRBJ2-1; 8 nucleotides align to TRBD2. Germline trimming cut 5 bases from V and 5 bases from J; bases unmatched to any gene: 8. This CDR3 is built from 15 residues. The germline CDR1 and CDR2 sequences are PRHDT and FYEKMQ (reference sequence). The CDR3 loop reads CASSPTAGLDNEQFF. DNA of the CDR3: TGTGCCAGCAGCCCAACTGCGGGACTAGACAATGAGCAGTTCTTC.